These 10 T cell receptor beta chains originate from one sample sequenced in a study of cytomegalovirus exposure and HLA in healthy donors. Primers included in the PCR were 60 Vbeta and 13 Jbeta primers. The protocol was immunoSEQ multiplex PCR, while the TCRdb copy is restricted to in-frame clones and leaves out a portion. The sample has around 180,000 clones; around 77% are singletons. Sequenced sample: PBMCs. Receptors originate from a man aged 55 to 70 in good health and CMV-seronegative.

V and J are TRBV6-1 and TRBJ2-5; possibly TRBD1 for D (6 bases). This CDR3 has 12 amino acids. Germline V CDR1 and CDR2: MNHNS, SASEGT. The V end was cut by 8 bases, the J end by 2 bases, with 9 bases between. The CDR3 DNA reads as TGTGCCAGCTCGAGGGGGCAAGAGACCCAGTACTTC. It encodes CASSRGQETQYF.

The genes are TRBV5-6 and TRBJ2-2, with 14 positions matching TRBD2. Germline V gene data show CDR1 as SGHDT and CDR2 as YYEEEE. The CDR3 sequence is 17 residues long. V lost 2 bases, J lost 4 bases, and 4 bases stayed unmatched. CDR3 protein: CASSFMTSGGGTGELFF. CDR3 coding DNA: TGTGCCAGCAGCTTTATGACTAGCGGGGGGGGCACCGGGGAGCTGTTTTTT.

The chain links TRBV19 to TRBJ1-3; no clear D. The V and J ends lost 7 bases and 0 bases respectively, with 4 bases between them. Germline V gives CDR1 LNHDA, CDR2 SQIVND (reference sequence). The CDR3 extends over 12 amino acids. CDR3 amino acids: CASTVSGNTIYF. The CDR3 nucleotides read TGTGCCAGTACCGTCTCTGGAAACACCATATATTTT.

CDR3 in amino acids: CASSDHGLAGYNEQFF. The CDR3 coding sequence is TGTGCCAGCAGTGATCACGGACTAGCGGGTTACAATGAGCAGTTCTTC. The chain recombines TRBV6-1 with TRBJ2-1, with 11 nucleotides matching TRBD2. Germline CDR1 and CDR2: MNHNS and SASEGT. J gave up 4 bases and V 3 bases, and 5 bases lay outside the gene matches. There are 16 residues in the CDR3.

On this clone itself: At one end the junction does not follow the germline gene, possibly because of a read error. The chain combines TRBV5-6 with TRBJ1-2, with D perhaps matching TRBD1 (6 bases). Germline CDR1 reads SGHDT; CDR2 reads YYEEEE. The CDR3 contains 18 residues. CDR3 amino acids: CASSLEGRAGRGNYGYPF. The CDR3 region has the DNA TGTGCCAGCAGCTTGGAGGGTCGGGCCGGGAGGGGGAACTATGGCTACCCCTTC.

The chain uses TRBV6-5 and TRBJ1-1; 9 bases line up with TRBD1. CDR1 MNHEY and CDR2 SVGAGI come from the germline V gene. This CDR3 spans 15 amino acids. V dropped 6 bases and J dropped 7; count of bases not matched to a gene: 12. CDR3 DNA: TGTGCCAGCAGGCCGGAGACAGGGGGAACAATTGAAGCTTTCTTT. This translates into CASRPETGGTIEAFF.

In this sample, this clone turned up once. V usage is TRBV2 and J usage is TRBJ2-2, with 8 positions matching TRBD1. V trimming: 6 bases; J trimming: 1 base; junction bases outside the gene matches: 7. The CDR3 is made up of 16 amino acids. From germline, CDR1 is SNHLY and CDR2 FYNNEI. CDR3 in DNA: TGTGCCAGCAGACGTTCCGGGACAGGGAACACCGGGGAGCTGTTTTTT. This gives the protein CASRRSGTGNTGELFF.

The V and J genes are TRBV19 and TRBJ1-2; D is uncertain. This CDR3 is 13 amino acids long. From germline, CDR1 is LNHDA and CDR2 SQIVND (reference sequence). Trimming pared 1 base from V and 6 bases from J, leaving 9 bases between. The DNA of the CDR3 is TGTGCCAGTAGTATAGGCGTAGCTAATGGCTACACCTTC. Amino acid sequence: CASSIGVANGYTF.

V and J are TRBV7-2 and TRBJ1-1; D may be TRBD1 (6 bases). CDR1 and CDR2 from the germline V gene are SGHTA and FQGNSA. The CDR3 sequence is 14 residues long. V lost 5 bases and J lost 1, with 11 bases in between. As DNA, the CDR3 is TGTGCCAGCAGCCAGGGGCACGCGAACACTGAAGCTTTCTTT. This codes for CASSQGHANTEAFF.

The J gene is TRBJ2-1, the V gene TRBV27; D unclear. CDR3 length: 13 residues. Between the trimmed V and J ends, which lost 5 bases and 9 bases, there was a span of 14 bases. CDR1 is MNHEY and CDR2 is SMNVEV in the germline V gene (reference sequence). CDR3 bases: TGTGCCAGCAGTGTGAGGCCTACAAGTGAGCAGTTCTTC. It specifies CASSVRPTSEQFF.